One sample yielded the 29 T cell receptor beta chains listed below, sequenced in a study of shared clonotypes between healthy human individuals. The data were produced by immunoSEQ multiplex PCR, yet TCRdb's version contains in-frame clones alone and is incomplete. The sample carries about 2.3 million clones, 85% to 95% recorded once. Input material: naive CD4+ T cells from PBMCs. Subset of the sample: CD45RA+ positively selected. These receptors originate from a man younger than 30 in good health. Some clones in this sample may be carry-over from other donors' samples.

This sequence joins TRBV4-1 and TRBJ2-3; D tentatively reads TRBD1 or TRBD2 (5 bases each). From germline, CDR1 is MGHRA and CDR2 YSYEKL. V lost 1 base and J 9 bases, leaving 14 bases between the germline ends. The CDR3 length is 14 residues. The CDR3 region has the DNA TGCGCCAGCAGCCAAGCCCGGCAGGGAGAAACGCAGTATTTT. It encodes CASSQARQGETQYF.

This sequence joins TRBV5-6 and TRBJ1-5; D is unresolved. This CDR3 spans 14 amino acids. V gave up 0 bases and J gave up 4 bases, with 8 bases separating them. Looked up from germline, CDR1 is SGHDT and CDR2 is YYEEEE. The CDR3 reads CASSLVSGNQPQHF. In DNA form, the CDR3 reads TGTGCCAGCAGCTTGGTTTCAGGAAATCAGCCCCAGCATTTT. The full variable domain, completed using reference TRBV5-6 and TRBJ1-5, is DAGVTQSPTHLIKTRGQQVTLRCSPKSGHDTVSWYQQALGQGPQFIFQYYEEEERQRGNFPDRFSGHQFPNYSSELNVNALLLGDSALYLCASSLVSGNQPQHFGDGTRLSIL.

The chain links TRBV5-1 to TRBJ1-5; TRBD1 might be the D (6 bases). The V and J ends lost 4 bases and 6 bases respectively, with 20 bases between them. Germline V lookup: CDR1 SGHRS, CDR2 YFSETQ. The CDR3 loop spans 16 amino acids. CDR3 region: CASSPSSLQGSQPQHF. CDR3 nucleotides: TGCGCCAGCAGCCCTTCTTCCCTTCAGGGGAGTCAGCCCCAGCATTTT.

The gene calls are TRBV6-1 and TRBJ2-5; D is unresolved. This CDR3 is 14 amino acids long. Germline-derived CDR1 and CDR2 are MNHNS and SASEGT. V lost 3 bases and J lost 1, with 9 bases in between. CDR3 bases: TGTGCCAGCAGTGATTCCCGCGGCCAAGAGACCCAGTACTTC. Translated, it gives CASSDSRGQETQYF.

The chain joins TRBV5-1 to TRBJ2-5, with a weak D call TRBD1 (6 bases). V was trimmed by 4 bases and J by 5 bases, leaving 12 bases between them. CDR3 length: 13 amino acids. CDR1 SGHRS and CDR2 YFSETQ come from the germline V gene. The CDR3 DNA is TGCGCCAGCAGCCCAGGGGTCGGGGAGACCCAGTACTTC. The encoded protein is CASSPGVGETQYF.

CDR3 nucleotides: TGTGCCAGCAGCAGGGACATCGGTGGCTACACCTTC. This sequence encodes CASSRDIGGYTF. The chain employs TRBV14 and TRBJ1-2; D is possibly TRBD1 (6 bases). V lost 5 bases, J lost 7 bases, and 11 bases lay in between. The CDR3 covers 12 residues. Germline CDR1 is SGHDN and CDR2 is FVKESK.

This clone has just one count. The chain uses TRBV11-2 and TRBJ2-5; possibly TRBD2 for D (6 bases). With the DNA end fitting TRBJ2-7 better, the J assignment may be wrong. The CDR3 totals 11 residues. The germline V gene encodes CDR1 SGHAT and CDR2 FQNNGV. As DNA, the CDR3 is TGTGCCAGCAGCGCCGGGGGCGAGCAGTACTTC. Its translation is CASSAGGEQYF.

To note about this clone: At the DNA level, this CDR3 is encoded by other sequences in the same sample as well. This sequence joins TRBV7-9 and TRBJ2-7; D is unclear. Germline V gives CDR1 SEHNR, CDR2 FQNEAQ (reference sequence). Trimming cost V 1 base and J 6 bases, with 10 bases left between them. The CDR3 runs 13 residues. CDR3 loop: CASSLVAGSEQYF. The DNA for the CDR3 is TGTGCCAGCAGCTTAGTCGCCGGGTCCGAGCAGTACTTC.

This clone came up a few times. V is TRBV19 and J is TRBJ2-7; 8 bases align to TRBD1. The length of the CDR3 is 13 residues. V was clipped by 5 bases and J by 5 bases; unmatched bases: 5. The germline gives CDR1 LNHDA, CDR2 SQIVND (reference sequence). CDR3 bases: TGTGCCAGTAGTTCGACAGGGGAGCACGAGCAGTACTTC. Translated: CASSSTGEHEQYF.

The chain is built from TRBV9 and TRBJ2-2, with 7 positions matching TRBD1. Germline V gene data show CDR1 as SGDLS and CDR2 as YYNGEE. The ends lost 1 base at V and 1 base at J; junction bases unmatched: 10. This CDR3 is built from 18 residues. The CDR3 nucleotides read TGTGCCAGCAGCGTACGGGACAGTTGGATTTTGAACACCGGGGAGCTGTTTTTT. Protein product: CASSVRDSWILNTGELFF.

On this clone itself: Other DNA variants within this sample encode the same CDR3. The rearrangement links TRBV7-2 to TRBJ2-1; tentatively, D is TRBD2 (6 bases). Germline CDR1 reads SGHTA; CDR2 reads FQGNSA. The CDR3 contains 13 residues. Trimming cost V 4 bases and J 4 bases, with 8 bases left between them. For the CDR3, the DNA is TGTGCCAGCAGCTCGACTAGATACAATGAGCAGTTCTTC. This translates into CASSSTRYNEQFF.

The chain carries TRBV2 and TRBJ2-7; 11 nucleotides line up with TRBD2. Per the germline V gene, CDR1 is SNHLY and CDR2 is FYNNEI. V shed 3 bases, J shed 2 bases, and the junction held 0 bases outside the gene matches. CDR3 size: 14 residues. CDR3 protein: CASSETSGTYEQYF. CDR3 DNA sequence: TGTGCCAGCAGTGAGACTAGCGGGACCTACGAGCAGTACTTC.

The chain combines TRBV11-2 with TRBJ2-3; D unresolved. Trimming shortened V by 2 bases and J by 0 bases, and 12 bases separated the two germline ends. Germline V gives CDR1 SGHAT, CDR2 FQNNGV. The CDR3 runs to 16 residues. CDR3 protein: CASSLFTQVSTDTQYF. For the CDR3, the DNA is TGTGCCAGCAGCTTATTTACCCAGGTTAGCACAGATACGCAGTATTTT. Drawing the rest from reference TRBV11-2 and TRBJ2-3, the complete variable domain is EAGVAQSPRYKIIEKRQSVAFWCNPISGHATLYWYQQILGQGPKLLIQFQNNGVVDDSQLPKDRFSAERLKGVDSTLKIQPAKLEDSAVYLCASSLFTQVSTDTQYFGPGTRLTVL.

The V and J genes are TRBV5-1 and TRBJ1-1; D is unclear. Germline values: CDR1 SGHRS, CDR2 YFSETQ. CDR3 size: 14 residues. V lost 5 bases and J 0 bases, leaving 11 bases between the germline ends. CDR3 sequence reads: CASRSSRMNTEAFF. CDR3 in DNA: TGCGCCAGCAGGAGTAGCCGGATGAACACTGAAGCTTTCTTT. Full variable domain (outside the CDR3, taken from reference TRBV5-1 and TRBJ1-1): KAGVTQTPRYLIKTRGQQVTLSCSPISGHRSVSWYQQTPGQGLQFLFEYFSETQRNKGNFPGRFSGRQFSNSRSEMNVSTLELGDSALYLCASRSSRMNTEAFFGQGTRLTVV.

This clone appeared once. Other DNA sequences in this sample translate to the same CDR3. The genes are TRBV18 and TRBJ1-4; no clear D. Trimming removed 1 base at V and 2 bases at J, with 8 bases between. This CDR3 contains 15 residues. The germline V gene has CDR1 KGHSH and CDR2 LQKENI. CDR3 amino acids: CASSPRVATNEKLFF. The CDR3 DNA reads as TGTGCCAGCTCACCACGCGTCGCTACTAATGAAAAACTGTTTTTT.

The V gene is TRBV5-4, the J gene TRBJ2-1, with 14 positions matching TRBD2. Germline V gene lookup returns CDR1 SGHNT and CDR2 YYREEE (reference sequence). V lost 1 base, J lost 7 bases, and 4 bases stayed unmatched. There are 16 residues in the CDR3. CDR3 sequence (DNA): TGTGCCAGCAGCTTGAGGTGGACTAGCGGGAGGAATGAGCAGTTCTTC. Its translation: CASSLRWTSGRNEQFF.

The chain has TRBV5-1 and TRBJ1-2, with D maybe TRBD1 (6 bases). The CDR3 extends over 16 amino acids. Trimming left V 4 bases short and J 0 bases short, with 16 bases between. Germline V gene data show CDR1 as SGHRS and CDR2 as YFSETQ. The CDR3 region is CASSQGRTGANYGYTF. CDR3 sequence (DNA): TGCGCCAGCAGCCAGGGGAGGACGGGTGCTAACTATGGCTACACCTTC.

The chain couples TRBV28 to TRBJ2-3; no clear D. Germline V gene lookup returns CDR1 MDHEN and CDR2 SYDVKM. V shed 4 bases and J shed 5 bases, with 22 bases lying between them. The CDR3 runs to 17 residues. The CDR3 here is CASSSLSRVQIEDTQYF. The CDR3 region has the DNA TGTGCCAGCAGTTCTCTCTCTAGGGTACAGATAGAAGATACGCAGTATTTT.

The chain couples TRBV28 to TRBJ1-5, with D maybe TRBD1 (5 bases). The germline V gene has CDR1 MDHEN and CDR2 SYDVKM. The ends were cut back, 3 bases at V and 9 bases at J, with 6 bases in the middle. CDR3 size: 11 residues. The CDR3 spells CASSFGGPQHF. In DNA, the CDR3 is TGTGCCAGCAGTTTTGGGGGGCCCCAGCATTTT.

This clone appeared a single time. The gene calls are TRBV9 and TRBJ2-2; TRBD1 matches 7 bases. Germline V gives CDR1 SGDLS, CDR2 YYNGEE. The CDR3 has 15 residues. The V gene end was trimmed by 4 bases and the J gene end by 4 bases; junction bases not matched to a gene: 7. The CDR3: CASSPNTGATGELFF. CDR3 in DNA: TGTGCCAGCAGCCCAAATACAGGGGCCACCGGGGAGCTGTTTTTT.

The chain is built from TRBV7-9 and TRBJ1-1; D is unclear. The V gene lost 1 base and the J gene lost 0 bases, with 9 bases spanning the gap. The germline V gene has CDR1 SEHNR and CDR2 FQNEAQ (reference sequence). CDR3 length equals 15 residues. The CDR3 region is CASSLEPAMNTEAFF. In nucleotides, the CDR3 is TGTGCCAGCAGCTTAGAACCTGCCATGAACACTGAAGCTTTCTTT.

This clone was counted a few times. Other DNA sequences within the sample encode an identical CDR3. The CDR3 nucleotides are TGTGCCAGCAGTTTAACAGTGAACACTGAAGCTTTCTTT. It yields the protein CASSLTVNTEAFF. The chain uses TRBV28 and TRBJ1-1; D not resolved. V was pared by 2 bases and J by 0 bases, with 4 bases between. From germline, CDR1 is MDHEN and CDR2 SYDVKM. The CDR3 runs 13 residues.

As to this clone: The same CDR3 is also encoded by other DNA sequences in this sample. This sequence joins TRBV7-7 and TRBJ2-5; possible D gene TRBD2, 5 bases. The V end lost 1 base, the J end lost 1 base, and 7 bases lay between the germline ends. This CDR3 has 14 residues. Looked up from germline, CDR1 is SSHAT and CDR2 is FNYEAQ (reference sequence). CDR3 sequence: CASSLGLAQETQYF. The CDR3 DNA follows: TGTGCCAGCAGCTTAGGCCTAGCCCAAGAGACCCAGTACTTC.

The chain uses TRBV19 and TRBJ2-2; D uncertain. The germline V gene has CDR1 LNHDA and CDR2 SQIVND (reference sequence). The germline V and J ends were trimmed by 2 bases and 3 bases, with 7 bases remaining between them. CDR3 length: 14 residues. CDR3 sequence (DNA): TGTGCCAGTAGTATATCCCAGTACACCGGGGAGCTGTTTTTT. Protein: CASSISQYTGELFF.

This clone appeared once. J is TRBJ2-3 and V is TRBV29-1; 11 positions match TRBD2. Germline CDR1 is SQVTM and CDR2 is ANQGSEA. V dropped 5 bases and J dropped 0; count of bases not matched to a gene: 16. This CDR3 contains 19 residues. CDR3 loop: CSVLGSGTSGAASTDTQYF. As DNA, the CDR3 is TGCAGCGTTCTTGGTTCTGGGACTAGCGGAGCCGCTAGCACAGATACGCAGTATTTT.

The chain recombines TRBV28 with TRBJ1-1; perhaps TRBD1 as D (5 bases). Between the trimmed V and J ends, which lost 4 bases and 5 bases, there was a span of 17 bases. There are 15 residues in the CDR3. CDR1 and CDR2 from the germline V gene are MDHEN and SYDVKM. The CDR3 loop reads CASSYRPGRGTEAFF. In DNA form, the CDR3 reads TGTGCCAGCAGTTACCGCCCCGGGCGGGGGACTGAAGCTTTCTTT.

The chain links TRBV25-1 to TRBJ2-3; TRBD2 matches 11 bases. CDR1 and CDR2 (germline): MGHDK, SYGVNS. The CDR3 extends over 17 amino acids. V shed 6 bases, J shed 4 bases, and the junction held 12 bases outside the gene matches. The CDR3 protein is CASRGATSGRKADTQYF. As DNA, the CDR3 is TGTGCCAGCAGGGGGGCCACTAGCGGGAGAAAGGCAGATACGCAGTATTTT.

J is TRBJ2-1 and V is TRBV6-5; 8 nucleotides align to TRBD2. V shed 9 bases and J 8 bases; nucleotides not matched to a gene: 15. There are 15 residues in the CDR3. Germline CDR1 and CDR2: MNHEY and SVGAGI. CDR3 sequence reads: CASGASGRSRDEQFF. In DNA form, the CDR3 reads TGTGCCAGTGGGGCTAGCGGGCGATCTCGGGATGAGCAGTTCTTC.

The chain joins TRBV4-2 to TRBJ2-2, with unresolved D. Germline CDR1 reads LGHNA; CDR2 reads YNFKEQ. CDR3 length: 14 residues. The ends were cut back, 7 bases at V and 3 bases at J, with 12 bases in the middle. The CDR3 protein is CASNRPGYTGELFF. CDR3 nucleotide sequence: TGTGCCAGCAACCGGCCCGGCTACACCGGGGAGCTGTTTTTT.